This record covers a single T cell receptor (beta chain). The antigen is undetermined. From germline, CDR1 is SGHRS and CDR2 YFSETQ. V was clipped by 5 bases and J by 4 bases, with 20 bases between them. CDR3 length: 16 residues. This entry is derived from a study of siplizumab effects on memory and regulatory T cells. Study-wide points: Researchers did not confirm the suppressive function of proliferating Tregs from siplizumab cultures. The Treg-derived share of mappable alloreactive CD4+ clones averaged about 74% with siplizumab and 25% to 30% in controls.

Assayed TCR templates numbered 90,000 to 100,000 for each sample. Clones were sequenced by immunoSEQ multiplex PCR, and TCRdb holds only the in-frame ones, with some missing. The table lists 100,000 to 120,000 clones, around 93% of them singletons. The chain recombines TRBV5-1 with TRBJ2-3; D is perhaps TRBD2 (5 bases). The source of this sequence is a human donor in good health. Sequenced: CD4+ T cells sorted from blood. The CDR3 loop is CASSFNIGPGADTQYF. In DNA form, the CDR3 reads TGCGCCAGCAGTTTTAACATCGGGCCCGGGGCAGATACGCAGTATTTT.